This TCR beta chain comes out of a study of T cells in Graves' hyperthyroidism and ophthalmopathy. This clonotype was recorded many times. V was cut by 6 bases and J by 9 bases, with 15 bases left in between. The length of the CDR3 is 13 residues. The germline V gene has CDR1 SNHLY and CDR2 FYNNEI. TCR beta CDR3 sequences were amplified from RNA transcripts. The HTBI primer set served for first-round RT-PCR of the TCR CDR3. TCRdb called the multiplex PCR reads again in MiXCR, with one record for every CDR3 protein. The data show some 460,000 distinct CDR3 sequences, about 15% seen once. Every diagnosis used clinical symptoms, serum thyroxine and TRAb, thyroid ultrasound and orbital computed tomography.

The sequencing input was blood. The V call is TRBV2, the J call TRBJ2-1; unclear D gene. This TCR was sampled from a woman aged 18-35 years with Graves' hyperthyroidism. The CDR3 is CASRPGPRGEQFF. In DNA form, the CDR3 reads TGTGCCAGCAGACCGGGCCCCCGAGGTGAGCAGTTCTTC.